This T cell receptor beta chain was profiled in a study of T-cell reconstitution after alpha-beta-depleted transplantation in children. The study, taken as a whole, reports: The origin of alpha-beta T cells about two months after transplant was reportedly several hundred expanded graft clones.

This CDR3 spans 14 amino acids. Germline V gene sequence: CDR1 KGHSH, CDR2 LQKENI. The germline V and J ends were trimmed by 5 bases and 3 bases, with 13 bases remaining between them. Preparation of the TCRbeta library was carried out with unique molecular identifiers. MiXCR was run by TCRdb on the PCR reads, yielding one entry per CDR3 protein. The table lists hundreds of thousands of distinct CDR3 sequences, around 17% of them singletons. As to this clonotype: Its antigen remains unidentified.

The chain joins TRBV18 to TRBJ1-2, with D possibly TRBD1 on 5 matching bases. The TCR comes from a male patient younger than 18 who had a stem cell transplant for acute lymphoblastic leukemia, so the T cells may come from the graft donor. The sample in question was PBMCs, mostly from graft donor cells, obtained 360 days after TCRalphabeta/CD19-depleted stem cell transplant. CDR3 DNA: TGTGCCAGCTCATCGACAGACCGGGACTATGGCTACACCTTC. Translating gives CASSSTDRDYGYTF.